These T cell receptor beta chains were read from a single sample in a study of response to subunit inactivated influenza vaccine. TCRdb recomputed calls from the RT-PCR reads with MiXCR, one row per CDR3 protein. The sample yields about 780,000 distinct CDR3 sequences, roughly 18% seen once. The sequencing here drew on PBMCs from blood, taken more than 4 days after vaccination. Receptors originate from a man aged 50 to 60 who received an inactivated influenza vaccine. The CDR3 runs from the conserved cysteine through the conserved F or W. Fields, in order: J gene, D gene, clone size, V gene, CDR3 protein, CDR3 DNA. A D gene is named only where the DNA matches it firmly. Expanded clones are given a class, and other clones once, few, many or no size at all.

>TRBJ2-1|TRBD2|.|TRBV7-2
CASRKQGTSGLEQFF
TGTGCCAGCAGAAAACAGGGGACTAGCGGGCTTGAGCAGTTCTTC
>TRBJ2-3|.|.|TRBV4-3
CASSQDPREPRSPDTQYF
TGCGCCAGCAGCCAAGATCCTAGGGAACCCAGGAGCCCAGATACGCAGTATTTT
>TRBJ1-1|.|.|TRBV7-6
CASSLVLEEGTEAFF
TGTGCCAGCAGCTTAGTCCTCGAGGAGGGCACTGAAGCTTTCTTT
>TRBJ2-7|.|.|TRBV20-1
CSAPRSAHIYEQYF
TGCAGTGCTCCCAGGTCAGCCCATATCTACGAGCAGTACTTC
>TRBJ1-2|.|many|TRBV20-1
CSATGNYGYTF
TGCAGTGCTACAGGGAACTATGGCTACACCTTC
>TRBJ2-7|.|many|TRBV24-1
CATSDFYRPYEQYF
TGTGCCACCAGTGATTTTTACAGGCCCTACGAGCAGTACTTC
>TRBJ1-5|.|few|TRBV5-1
CASSLAAGYQPQHF
TGCGCCAGCAGCTTGGCGGCAGGTTATCAGCCCCAGCATTTT
>TRBJ1-2|.|few|TRBV12-3/TRBV12-4
CASSLFSSVSNYGYTF
TGTGCCAGCAGTTTATTTTCTAGTGTCAGCAACTATGGCTACACCTTC
>TRBJ2-7|.|few|TRBV7-2
CASSFAGQSSYEQYF
TGTGCCAGCAGCTTCGCGGGACAGAGCTCCTACGAGCAGTACTTC
>TRBJ1-2|TRBD1|.|TRBV6-5
CASRTGAAGYTF
TGTGCCAGCCGGACAGGGGCTGCTGGCTACACCTTC
>TRBJ1-4|.|.|TRBV6-1
CASSPSPGGEKLFF
TGTGCCAGCAGCCCCTCCCCAGGAGGGGAAAAACTGTTTTTT
>TRBJ2-1|.|.|TRBV7-2
CASSLETREQFF
TGTGCCAGCAGCTTAGAGACTCGTGAGCAGTTCTTC
>TRBJ2-7|TRBD2|.|TRBV25-1
CASSGRGGSEQYF
TGTGCCAGCAGTGGGCGGGGGGGGAGCGAGCAGTACTTC
>TRBJ2-6|TRBD2|.|TRBV9
CASSPTQAGATNVLTF
TGTGCCAGCAGCCCCACCCAAGCGGGGGCAACCAACGTCCTGACTTTC
>TRBJ2-5|.|few|TRBV7-2
CASSRRNQETQYF
TGTGCCAGCAGTAGACGAAACCAAGAGACCCAGTACTTC
>TRBJ1-6|.|.|TRBV6-5
CASSYTGRDSPLHF
TGTGCCAGCAGTTACACAGGCCGGGATTCACCCCTCCACTTT
>TRBJ2-2|.|.|TRBV2
CASTVIPSGPNTGELFF
TGTGCCAGCACGGTGATCCCCAGTGGCCCGAACACCGGGGAGCTGTTTTTT
>TRBJ1-4|.|few|TRBV15
CATSRGQGYEKLFF
TGTGCCACCAGCAGAGGCCAGGGGTACGAAAAACTGTTTTTT
>TRBJ1-2|TRBD1|few|TRBV5-1
CASSVDRGQGYTF
TGCGCCAGCAGCGTAGACAGGGGGCAAGGCTACACCTTC
>TRBJ1-6|.|few|TRBV5-1
CASRSSTGPGTPLHF
TGCGCCAGCAGAAGTAGTACTGGCCCAGGAACACCCCTCCACTTT
>TRBJ2-2|.|.|TRBV5-6
CASSWAGDNTGELFF
TGTGCCAGCAGCTGGGCAGGGGATAACACCGGGGAGCTGTTTTTT
>TRBJ1-2|.|.|TRBV6-1
CASRRQLDYGYTF
TGTGCCAGCAGGAGACAGCTAGACTATGGCTACACCTTC
>TRBJ2-5|.|.|TRBV20-1
CSASWRGETQYF
TGCAGTGCCAGCTGGAGGGGAGAGACCCAGTACTTC
>TRBJ1-2|.|.|TRBV20-1
CSARDPRGYGYTF
TGCAGTGCTAGAGATCCGCGGGGCTATGGCTACACCTTC
>TRBJ1-4|.|.|TRBV29-1
CSVKAGTYEKLFF
TGCAGCGTGAAGGCCGGGACGTATGAAAAACTGTTTTTT
>TRBJ2-7|.|few|TRBV7-6
CASSTAGTERYEQYF
TGTGCCAGCAGCACAGCCGGGACGGAAAGATACGAGCAGTACTTC
>TRBJ1-5|.|few|TRBV29-1
CSVEADRTRRSNQPQHF
TGCAGCGTTGAAGCTGACAGGACAAGAAGGAGCAATCAGCCCCAGCATTTT
>TRBJ2-5|TRBD2|many|TRBV20-1
CSAFGLAGIQETQYF
TGCAGTGCTTTTGGACTAGCGGGGATCCAAGAGACCCAGTACTTC
>TRBJ1-3|.|many|TRBV7-2
CASRDSGNTIYF
TGTGCCAGCAGGGATTCTGGAAACACCATATATTTT
>TRBJ2-3|.|.|TRBV5-1
CASSLGTQDTQYF
TGCGCCAGCAGCCTGGGGACCCAAGATACGCAGTATTTT
>TRBJ2-3|.|few|TRBV7-2
CASSLATEYTQYF
TGTGCCAGCAGCTTAGCTACAGAATATACGCAGTATTTT
>TRBJ2-1|.|few|TRBV28
CASSTGDEQFF
TGTGCCAGCAGTACGGGAGACGAGCAGTTCTTC
>TRBJ2-1|TRBD2|.|TRBV3-1
CASSRGLAGVQGNEQFF
TGTGCCAGCAGCCGCGGACTAGCGGGTGTGCAGGGCAATGAGCAGTTCTTC
>TRBJ2-1|.|many|TRBV6-2/TRBV6-3
CASSYTVSNEQFF
TGTGCCAGCAGTTACACGGTATCCAATGAGCAGTTCTTC
>TRBJ2-1|TRBD2|few|TRBV20-1
CSASETSGRREQFF
TGCAGTGCTAGTGAAACTAGCGGGAGACGAGAGCAGTTCTTC
>TRBJ2-6|.|many|TRBV12-3/TRBV12-4
CASSLIRFSGANVLTF
TGTGCCAGCAGTTTGATCAGGTTCTCTGGGGCCAACGTCCTGACTTTC
>TRBJ1-2|.|few|TRBV12-3/TRBV12-4
CASSRSEGYGYTF
TGTGCCAGCAGTCGGAGTGAGGGTTATGGCTACACCTTC
>TRBJ2-1|.|.|TRBV29-1
CSATGRVSYNEQFF
TGCAGCGCAACGGGCAGGGTATCCTACAATGAGCAGTTCTTC
>TRBJ2-5|.|few|TRBV12-3/TRBV12-4
CASSSGLTRETQYF
TGTGCCAGCAGCTCAGGCCTTACGAGAGAGACCCAGTACTTC
>TRBJ2-7|TRBD2|.|TRBV11-3
CASSCREGLVYEQYF
TGTGCCAGCAGCTGTCGGGAGGGACTAGTGTACGAGCAGTACTTC
>TRBJ2-5|.|few|TRBV11-1
CASGKGLQETQYF
TGTGCCAGCGGAAAAGGACTGCAAGAGACCCAGTACTTC
>TRBJ2-7|.|few|TRBV11-2
CASSLVGKGSYEQYF
TGTGCCAGCAGCTTAGTCGGGAAGGGTTCCTACGAGCAGTACTTC